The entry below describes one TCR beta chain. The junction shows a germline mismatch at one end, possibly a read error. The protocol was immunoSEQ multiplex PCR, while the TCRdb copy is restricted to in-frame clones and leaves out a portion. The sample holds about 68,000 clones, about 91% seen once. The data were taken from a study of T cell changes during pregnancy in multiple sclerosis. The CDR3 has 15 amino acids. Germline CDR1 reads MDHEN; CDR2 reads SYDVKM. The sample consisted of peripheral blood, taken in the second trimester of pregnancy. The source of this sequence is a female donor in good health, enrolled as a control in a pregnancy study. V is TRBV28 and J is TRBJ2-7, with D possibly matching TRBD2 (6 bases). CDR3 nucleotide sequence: TGTGCCAGCGGTTTACAGGAGGGGTTAGGCTACGAGCAGTACTTC. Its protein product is CASGLQEGLGYEQYF.